One and the same sample provided the 32 T cell receptor beta chains below, sequenced in a study of blood T cell repertoires in COVID-19. Here immunoSEQ multiplex PCR was the method, and the copy in TCRdb shows in-frame clones only, minus some. The top ten hold 7% to 10% of the sample, which has over 150,000 clones, roughly 84% seen once. The sequencing sample was made of peripheral blood. The receptors shown here come from a woman aged 60-75 years with COVID-19, enrolled during active disease.

CDR3: CASSLQGSYGYTF. DNA of the CDR3: TGCGCCAGCAGTCTACAGGGGTCCTATGGCTACACCTTC. This chain links TRBV10-2 with TRBJ1-2, with 7 bases matching TRBD1. Germline CDR1 WSHSY, CDR2 SAAADI. Germline trimming cut 5 bases from V and 4 bases from J; bases unmatched to any gene: 4. CDR3 length: 13 residues.

V usage is TRBV9 and J usage is TRBJ2-2; 8 positions agree with TRBD2. Trimming took 4 bases from V and 4 from J; bases not matched to a gene: 18. This CDR3 comprises 19 residues. Germline V gives CDR1 SGDLS, CDR2 YYNGEE. This chain's CDR3 is CASSPEGVPAGVGTGELFF. In DNA, the CDR3 is TGTGCCAGCAGCCCAGAGGGGGTTCCAGCGGGAGTCGGCACCGGGGAGCTGTTTTTT.

J is TRBJ2-7 and V is TRBV11-2; TRBD2 aligns across 9 bases. The CDR3 covers 15 residues. Germline CDR1 and CDR2: SGHAT and FQNNGV. With 1 base clipped from V and 7 bases from J, the junction kept 8 bases outside the gene matches. CDR3 bases: TGTGCCAGCAGCTTAGGGCGGGAGGGCCCGGGGGAGCAGTACTTC. Translated: CASSLGREGPGEQYF.

The chain uses TRBV25-1 and TRBJ1-1; 7 positions agree with TRBD1. Germline assignment: CDR1 MGHDK and CDR2 SYGVNS. V shed 2 bases, J shed 2 bases, and the junction held 2 bases outside the gene matches. CDR3 length: 14 amino acids. The CDR3 is CASSEHRGNTEAFF. The DNA of the CDR3 is TGTGCCAGCAGTGAACACAGGGGAAACACTGAAGCTTTCTTT.

This chain connects TRBV7-2 to TRBJ1-2, with a tentative D call TRBD1 (5 bases). Per the germline V gene, CDR1 is SGHTA and CDR2 is FQGNSA. V was clipped by 0 bases and J by 4 bases, with 9 bases between them. The CDR3 covers 14 residues. The CDR3 region has the DNA TGTGCCAGCAGCTTAGCTCAGGGCTCCTATGGCTACACCTTC. Translation: CASSLAQGSYGYTF.

The chain carries TRBV27 and TRBJ1-5; possible D gene TRBD1, 5 bases. Trimming took off 8 bases at V and 0 bases at J, with 11 bases between the two ends. The CDR3 length is 14 residues. Germline V gives CDR1 MNHEY, CDR2 SMNVEV (reference sequence). The CDR3 region is CASGPQVSNQPQHF. The CDR3 DNA sequence: TGTGCCAGCGGACCACAGGTTAGCAATCAGCCCCAGCATTTT.

This rearrangement joins TRBV3-1 (or the pseudogene TRBV3-2) to TRBJ1-3, with D possibly being TRBD1 (5 bases). Trimming took off 4 bases at V and 0 bases at J, with 7 bases between the two ends. Germline V gene data show CDR1 as LGHDT and CDR2 as YNNKEL (reference sequence). CDR3 length equals 14 residues. The CDR3 nucleotides read TGTGCCAGCAGCCCCAGGGTCTCTGGAAACACCATATATTTT. This codes for CASSPRVSGNTIYF.

The chain couples TRBV20-1 to TRBJ2-3; D ambiguous. The CDR3 is 11 residues long. CDR1 is DFQATT and CDR2 is SNEGSKA in the germline V gene (reference sequence). The V and J ends lost 3 bases and 8 bases respectively, with 9 bases between them. The CDR3 DNA is TGCAGTGCTAGTTCTACGGGTACGCAGTATTTT. Amino acids: CSASSTGTQYF.

The V call is TRBV6-6, the J call TRBJ2-3, with 8 bases fitting TRBD2. The trim removed 2 bases at V and 5 bases at J, leaving 6 bases unmatched. This CDR3 region has 15 residues. The germline CDR1 and CDR2 sequences are MNHNY and SVGAGI (reference sequence). CDR3 sequence reads: CASSYNSGIGDTQYF. CDR3 sequence (DNA): TGTGCCAGCAGTTACAATAGCGGGATAGGAGATACGCAGTATTTT.

The V and J genes are TRBV7-8 and TRBJ2-1, with D uncertain. The CDR3 spans 15 residues. Looked up from germline, CDR1 is SGHVS and CDR2 is FQNEAQ. V gave up 1 base and J gave up 5 bases, with 12 bases separating them. CDR3 loop: CASSLVRSGDNEQFF. As DNA, the CDR3 is TGTGCCAGCAGCTTAGTTCGTTCAGGCGACAATGAGCAGTTCTTC.

The chain is built from TRBV10-1 and TRBJ2-3; D is possibly TRBD2 (7 bases). Per germline, CDR1 WNHNN and CDR2 SYGVQD (reference sequence). Trimming took 0 bases from V and 1 from J, leaving 11 bases between them. The CDR3 extends over 16 amino acids. The CDR3 DNA follows: TGCGCCAGCAGTGAGTCGGGGGGGCCTGGCACAGATACGCAGTATTTT. This gives the protein CASSESGGPGTDTQYF.

The chain couples TRBV27 to TRBJ1-6, with D unresolved. This CDR3 has 14 residues. Trimming cost V 2 bases and J 7 bases, with 9 bases left between them. Germline CDR1 is MNHEY and CDR2 is SMNVEV (reference sequence). The chain's CDR3 is CASSLQIQNSPLHF. Written as DNA, the CDR3 is TGTGCCAGCAGTTTACAGATACAGAATTCACCCCTCCACTTT.

The V call is TRBV7-9, the J call TRBJ1-2; D uncertain. The ends were cut back, 1 base at V and 6 bases at J, with 12 bases in the middle. The CDR3 runs 14 residues. Germline lookup yields CDR1 SEHNR and CDR2 FQNEAQ (reference sequence). Written as DNA, the CDR3 is TGTGCCAGCAGCTTAGTAGCAGCGAGAAATGGCTACACCTTC. Its protein product is CASSLVAARNGYTF.

The rearrangement joins TRBV11-2 to TRBJ1-4, with D tentatively TRBD1 (5 bases). Trimming removed 8 bases at V and 0 bases at J, with 13 bases between. Germline values: CDR1 SGHAT, CDR2 FQNNGV. CDR3 length: 15 amino acids. DNA of the CDR3: TGTGCCAGCCTACGGGGGGTTGCAACTAATGAAAAACTGTTTTTT. This codes for CASLRGVATNEKLFF.

The genes are TRBV3-1 (or the pseudogene TRBV3-2) and TRBJ1-1, with D maybe TRBD1 (5 bases). The CDR3 is 13 residues long. The germline V gene encodes CDR1 LGHDT and CDR2 YNNKEL (reference sequence). With 3 bases removed from V and 3 bases from J, the gap between germline ends came to 8 bases. CDR3 residues: CASSHREDTEAFF. CDR3 sequence (DNA): TGTGCCAGCAGCCACAGGGAAGACACTGAAGCTTTCTTT.

V and J are TRBV7-9 and TRBJ2-7; TRBD1 matches at 7 bases. J gave up 3 bases and V 3 bases, and 8 bases lay outside the gene matches. The CDR3 totals 15 residues. Germline CDR1 is SEHNR and CDR2 is FQNEAQ (reference sequence). For the CDR3, the DNA is TGTGCCAGCAGCTTCGGACAGGTAGTTAGCTACGAGCAGTACTTC. Translation gives CASSFGQVVSYEQYF.

The CDR3, as DNA: TGTGCCAGCAGCGGGGACAAGAAGCAGTACTTC. Translating gives CASSGDKKQYF. V is TRBV9 and J is TRBJ2-7; possibly TRBD1 for D (6 bases). The V gene lost 3 bases and the J gene lost 8 bases, with 9 bases spanning the gap. The germline gives CDR1 SGDLS, CDR2 YYNGEE. The CDR3 has 11 residues.

The rearrangement joins TRBV3-1 (or the pseudogene TRBV3-2) to TRBJ1-1, with TRBD1 as a possible D gene (6 bases). The V gene lost 0 bases and the J gene lost 11 bases, with 13 bases spanning the gap. CDR1 is LGHDT, CDR2 YNNKEL, per germline (reference sequence). The CDR3 runs to 13 residues. In DNA, the CDR3 is TGTGCCAGCAGCCAAGATTGGGGGCTGATGGCTTTCTTT. Translated: CASSQDWGLMAFF.

V and J are TRBV5-4 and TRBJ2-2; no firm D call. V lost 0 bases to trimming and J lost 4 bases, with 7 bases between them. This CDR3 region has 14 residues. Germline V lookup: CDR1 SGHNT, CDR2 YYREEE (reference sequence). As DNA, the CDR3 is TGTGCCAGCAGCTTGGATCTTTTCACCGGGGAGCTGTTTTTT. It yields the protein CASSLDLFTGELFF.

V is TRBV18 and J is TRBJ2-5; D possibly corresponds to TRBD2 (6 bases). Trimming removed 2 bases at V and 5 bases at J, with 9 bases between. The CDR3 consists of 13 residues. Germline CDR1 and CDR2: KGHSH and LQKENI. The CDR3 spells CASSPRRAETQYF. CDR3 nucleotide sequence: TGTGCCAGCTCACCAAGGAGGGCTGAGACCCAGTACTTC.

The chain uses TRBV5-1 and TRBJ1-2; 9 nucleotides align to TRBD1. V shed 5 bases, J shed 5 bases, and the junction held 7 bases outside the gene matches. The V gene's germline CDR1 is SGHRS and CDR2 YFSETQ. The CDR3 length is 14 residues. CDR3 loop: CASSSRDRAYGYTF. The CDR3 bases are TGCGCCAGCAGTAGCCGGGACAGGGCTTATGGCTACACCTTC.

The sample holds one count of this clone. J is TRBJ1-1 and V is TRBV9; a possible D gene is TRBD1 (6 bases). The germline V gene encodes CDR1 SGDLS and CDR2 YYNGEE. V shed 2 bases and J shed 3 bases, with 14 bases lying between them. The CDR3 runs to 15 residues. The CDR3 coding sequence is TGTGCCAGCAGCGTCTCCACAGGGTCGCACACTGAAGCTTTCTTT. Protein sequence: CASSVSTGSHTEAFF.

The CDR3 loop is CASSLGPLAGATGELFF. As DNA, the CDR3 is TGTGCCAGCAGCTTAGGTCCGCTAGCGGGAGCCACCGGGGAGCTGTTTTTT. The genes are TRBV11-3 and TRBJ2-2, with 10 bases lining up with TRBD2. From germline, CDR1 is SGHNT and CDR2 YENEEA. Losses at the gene ends were 1 base for V and 4 bases for J; bases not matched to a gene: 6. The CDR3 runs to 17 residues.

The chain is built from TRBV15 and TRBJ1-5; the D gene is possibly TRBD1 (6 bases). This CDR3 is 16 amino acids long. V dropped 3 bases and J dropped 0 bases, with 12 bases sitting between them. Germline V CDR1 and CDR2: LNHNV, YYDKDF (reference sequence). CDR3: CATSSDDRHSNQPQHF. The CDR3 bases are TGTGCCACCAGCAGCGATGACAGGCATAGCAATCAGCCCCAGCATTTT.

Worth noting for this clone: The identical CDR3 is also encoded by other nucleotide sequences in the sample. The rearrangement links TRBV7-9 to TRBJ2-1; D is possibly TRBD2 (5 bases). CDR3 length: 12 amino acids. The V end was cut by 5 bases, the J end by 9 bases, with 11 bases between. CDR1 is SEHNR and CDR2 is FQNEAQ in the germline V gene (reference sequence). This CDR3 reads CASSLEAGEQFF. As DNA, the CDR3 is TGTGCCAGCAGCCTAGAGGCGGGTGAGCAGTTCTTC. The variable domain in full, completed from reference TRBV7-9 and TRBJ2-1, reads DTGVSQNPRHKITKRGQNVTFRCDPISEHNRLYWYRQTLGQGPEFLTYFQNEAQLEKSRLLSDRFSAERPKGSFSTLEIQRTEQGDSAMYLCASSLEAGEQFFGPGTRLTVL.

This clone was detected only once. The V call is TRBV9, the J call TRBJ1-5, with D perhaps TRBD1 (6 bases). The CDR3 is made up of 15 amino acids. Per the germline V gene, CDR1 is SGDLS and CDR2 is YYNGEE. Trimming stripped 3 bases from V and 3 bases from J, with 13 bases between. The CDR3 region is CASSDDRPLNQPQHF. CDR3 sequence (DNA): TGTGCCAGCAGCGACGACAGGCCTCTCAATCAGCCCCAGCATTTT.

This clone has a single count. The rearrangement uses TRBV5-5 and TRBJ1-1, with no clear D. Germline CDR1 and CDR2: SGHKS and YYEKEE (reference sequence). Trimming removed 0 bases at V and 4 bases at J, with 13 bases between. The CDR3 is made up of 15 amino acids. The CDR3 DNA follows: TGTGCCAGCAGCTTGGGGGCGGGCGTAGGCACTGAAGCTTTCTTT. This sequence encodes CASSLGAGVGTEAFF.

The chain has TRBV4-1 and TRBJ1-1; no definite D call. From germline, CDR1 is MGHRA and CDR2 YSYEKL. The CDR3 has 16 amino acids. Trimming cost V 3 bases and J 4 bases, with 18 bases left between them. Here the CDR3 reads CASSHNGAGGGTEAFF. CDR3 DNA: TGCGCCAGCAGCCACAACGGAGCGGGAGGCGGCACTGAAGCTTTCTTT.

The genes are TRBV3-1 (or the pseudogene TRBV3-2) and TRBJ2-7; 11 positions match TRBD2. The J segment lost 6 bases and the V segment lost 0 bases, leaving 7 bases of the junction unmatched. This CDR3 contains 16 residues. Germline V CDR1 and CDR2: LGHDT, YNNKEL (reference sequence). Written as DNA, the CDR3 is TGTGCCAGCAGCCAAGAACTAGCGGGAGTTAAGGGCGAGCAGTACTTC. This sequence encodes CASSQELAGVKGEQYF.

The rearrangement links TRBV15 to TRBJ1-3; perhaps TRBD1 as D (6 bases). The CDR3 totals 17 residues. Germline V CDR1 and CDR2: LNHNV, YYDKDF (reference sequence). Trimming stripped 0 bases from V and 3 bases from J, with 15 bases between. The CDR3 DNA reads TGTGCCACCAGCAGAGATCATGTGGGGGCTATTGGAAACACCATATATTTT. This codes for CATSRDHVGAIGNTIYF. The whole variable domain, remainder taken from reference TRBV15 and TRBJ1-3, is DAMVIQNPRYQVTQFGKPVTLSCSQTLNHNVMYWYQQKSSQAPKLLFHYYDKDFNNEADTPDNFQSRRPNTSFCFLDIRSPGLGDTAMYLCATSRDHVGAIGNTIYFGEGSWLTVV.

The CDR3 DNA reads TGTGCCAGCAGCTTAGAAATGGTAGCTGAAGCTTTCTTT. Amino acid sequence: CASSLEMVAEAFF. The rearrangement uses TRBV7-9 and TRBJ1-1, with unresolved D. V dropped 1 base and J dropped 6 bases, with 9 bases sitting between them. The germline V gene encodes CDR1 SEHNR and CDR2 FQNEAQ (reference sequence). CDR3 size: 13 residues.

The rearrangement joins TRBV19 to TRBJ1-6; no definite D call. V was clipped by 7 bases and J by 3 bases, with 13 bases between them. The germline gives CDR1 LNHDA, CDR2 SQIVND (reference sequence). The CDR3 runs 15 residues. The CDR3 nucleotides are TGTGCCAGTAAGGCGCCGGGGAACTATAATTCACCCCTCCACTTT. Amino acid sequence: CASKAPGNYNSPLHF.